Shown below are 25 T cell receptor beta chains from a single sample sequenced in a study of response to subunit inactivated influenza vaccine. In TCRdb, the RT-PCR reads were re-called with MiXCR into one record per CDR3 protein. The sample shows about 300,000 distinct CDR3 sequences, approximately 23% of them seen only once. The material was PBMCs from blood, obtained approximately 20 months after vaccination. These receptors were taken from a man between 50 and 75 years old who received an inactivated influenza vaccine.

The J gene is TRBJ2-3, the V gene TRBV4-1, with 10 bases lining up with TRBD1. V shed 0 bases, J shed 10 bases, and the junction held 13 bases outside the gene matches. CDR1 and CDR2 from the germline V gene are MGHRA and YSYEKL. There are 17 residues in the CDR3. CDR3 amino acids: CASSQDGTGELWDAQYF. CDR3 in DNA: TGCGCCAGCAGCCAAGACGGGACAGGGGAGCTTTGGGATGCGCAGTATTTT.

This rearrangement joins TRBV7-2 to TRBJ1-2, with TRBD1 identical over 7 bases. The length of the CDR3 is 15 residues. Looked up from germline, CDR1 is SGHTA and CDR2 is FQGNSA. V shed 5 bases and J 4 bases; nucleotides not matched to a gene: 10. The CDR3, as DNA: TGTGCCAGCAGCGCTGGACAGGCGATTAGCTATGGCTACACCTTC. Its translation: CASSAGQAISYGYTF.

The V gene is TRBV7-9, the J gene TRBJ2-1; 10 nucleotides align to TRBD1. Germline V CDR1 and CDR2: SEHNR, FQNEAQ (reference sequence). The trim removed 6 bases at V and 2 bases at J, leaving 1 base unmatched. CDR3 size: 14 residues. This chain's CDR3 is CASRGQGAYNEQFF. CDR3 nucleotides: TGTGCCAGCAGAGGACAGGGGGCCTACAATGAGCAGTTCTTC.

This clonotype appeared a few times. This chain links TRBV12-3 or TRBV12-4 with TRBJ1-5; perhaps TRBD1 as D (5 bases). V was shortened by 6 bases and J by 7 bases, with 13 bases between the two germline ends. CDR3 size: 13 residues. DNA for the CDR3: TGTGCCAGCAGGCAGGGATCTACCCAGCCCCAGCATTTT. Protein sequence: CASRQGSTQPQHF.

This clonotype came up a few times. V is TRBV5-1 and J is TRBJ1-1, with D unclear. Germline V gene sequence: CDR1 SGHRS, CDR2 YFSETQ. This CDR3 has 12 residues. Trimming cost V 3 bases and J 6 bases, with 9 bases left between them. The CDR3 loop reads CASSSPLSEAFF. The DNA for the CDR3 is TGCGCCAGCAGCTCCCCTCTGTCTGAAGCTTTCTTT.

The rearrangement joins TRBV5-1 to TRBJ2-1, with D perhaps matching TRBD1 or TRBD2 (5 bases each). This CDR3 is 13 amino acids long. The V and J ends lost 1 base and 7 bases respectively, with 9 bases between them. Looked up from germline, CDR1 is SGHRS and CDR2 is YFSETQ. CDR3 nucleotides: TGCGCCAGCAGCTTGAGTTGGGGGAATGAGCAGTTCTTC. Protein: CASSLSWGNEQFF.

A few counts support this clonotype. This chain uses TRBV13 with TRBJ1-5; TRBD1 might be the D (5 bases). Germline CDR1 and CDR2: PRHDT and FYEKMQ (reference sequence). This CDR3 is 15 amino acids long. Trimming removed 3 bases at V and 1 base at J, with 10 bases between. CDR3 in amino acids: CASSLGRASNQPQHF. CDR3 nucleotides: TGTGCCAGCAGCTTGGGCAGGGCAAGCAATCAGCCCCAGCATTTT.

This clonotype came up many times. The J gene is TRBJ1-6, the V gene TRBV14; weak D call: TRBD1 (6 bases). CDR1 SGHDN and CDR2 FVKESK come from the germline V gene. Trimming stripped 4 bases from V and 7 bases from J, with 8 bases between. The CDR3 spans 13 residues. This CDR3 is CASSRQANSPLHF. Written as DNA, the CDR3 is TGTGCCAGCAGCCGACAGGCAAATTCACCCCTCCACTTT.

The chain carries TRBV10-3 and TRBJ2-5; D gene unclear. This CDR3 region has 13 residues. The germline V gene has CDR1 ENHRY and CDR2 SYGVKD. V was cut by 4 bases and J by 4 bases, with 10 bases left in between. In DNA form, the CDR3 reads TGTGCCATCAGTGTTGGTTTAGGAGAGACCCAGTACTTC. Translating it yields CAISVGLGETQYF.

The rearrangement joins TRBV5-1 to TRBJ1-3; tentatively, D is TRBD1 (5 bases). V dropped 0 bases and J dropped 1 base, with 5 bases sitting between them. Germline V CDR1 and CDR2: SGHRS, YFSETQ. This CDR3 is 14 amino acids long. CDR3 sequence (DNA): TGCGCCAGCAGCTTGGGACAGTCTGGAAACACCATATATTTT. Translation: CASSLGQSGNTIYF. Full variable domain (rest looked up from reference TRBV5-1 and TRBJ1-3): KAGVTQTPRYLIKTRGQQVTLSCSPISGHRSVSWYQQTPGQGLQFLFEYFSETQRNKGNFPGRFSGRQFSNSRSEMNVSTLELGDSALYLCASSLGQSGNTIYFGEGSWLTVV.

This clonotype was found a few times. V is TRBV4-1 and J is TRBJ1-2; D is undetermined. The V end was cut by 0 bases, the J end by 1 base, with 9 bases between. The CDR3 runs 15 residues. From germline, CDR1 is MGHRA and CDR2 YSYEKL. CDR3: CASSQEATVNYGYTF. The DNA of the CDR3 is TGCGCCAGCAGCCAAGAGGCGACTGTTAACTATGGCTACACCTTC.

The chain couples TRBV20-1 to TRBJ2-5; TRBD2 matches at 9 bases. This CDR3 has 16 residues. V was pared by 1 base and J by 5 bases, with 11 bases of the junction left unmatched. Per germline, CDR1 DFQATT and CDR2 SNEGSKA (reference sequence). The CDR3 region has the DNA TGCAGTGCTAGAGCCAGACTAGCGGAGTCGAAGGAGACCCAGTACTTC. Translating it yields CSARARLAESKETQYF.

This clonotype occurred a few times. The chain employs TRBV28 and TRBJ1-1; TRBD1 matches at 8 bases. Germline-derived CDR1 and CDR2 are MDHEN and SYDVKM. V lost 4 bases, J lost 10 bases, and 8 bases stayed unmatched. There are 13 residues in the CDR3. CDR3 residues: CASSYPTGVGAFF. CDR3 DNA: TGTGCCAGCAGTTACCCGACAGGGGTGGGAGCTTTCTTT.

This clonotype turned up a few times. CDR3 residues: CASSLDGYSGNTIYF. The CDR3 nucleotides are TGTGCCAGCAGCCTGGACGGGTACTCTGGAAACACCATATATTTT. The chain links TRBV12-3 or TRBV12-4 to TRBJ1-3; D remains ambiguous. V was cut by 6 bases and J by 0 bases, with 12 bases left in between. The CDR3 loop spans 15 amino acids.

This rearrangement joins TRBV5-6 to TRBJ1-2; tentative D call: TRBD1 (6 bases). Trimming cost V 3 bases and J 4 bases, with 16 bases left between them. The CDR3 is made up of 15 amino acids. The germline CDR1 and CDR2 sequences are SGHDT and YYEEEE. In nucleotides, the CDR3 is TGTGCCAGCAGCTCCTACAGGGATTCAGGCTATGGCTACACCTTC. Its protein product is CASSSYRDSGYGYTF. The complete variable domain, with remaining parts taken from reference TRBV5-6 and TRBJ1-2, reads DAGVTQSPTHLIKTRGQQVTLRCSPKSGHDTVSWYQQALGQGPQFIFQYYEEEERQRGNFPDRFSGHQFPNYSSELNVNALLLGDSALYLCASSSYRDSGYGYTFGSGTRLTVV.

This clonotype was counted a few times. The CDR3 loop is CASSIHGQGGYEQYF. DNA for the CDR3: TGTGCCAGCAGCATACACGGACAGGGGGGTTACGAGCAGTACTTC. The chain links TRBV9 to TRBJ2-7; TRBD1 aligns across 10 bases. The V segment lost 4 bases and the J segment 4 bases; nucleotides outside the gene matches: 8. Germline V lookup: CDR1 SGDLS, CDR2 YYNGEE. This CDR3 is 15 amino acids long.

The rearrangement uses TRBV9 and TRBJ1-2; D gene ambiguous. The CDR3 consists of 15 residues. CDR1 is SGDLS, CDR2 YYNGEE, per germline. The V end lost 4 bases, the J end lost 3 bases, and 16 bases lay between the germline ends. CDR3 residues: CASSPRTSGDYGYTF. CDR3 bases: TGTGCCAGCAGCCCCCGCACCTCCGGGGACTATGGCTACACCTTC. The full variable domain, its missing parts supplied by reference TRBV9 and TRBJ1-2, is DSGVTQTPKHLITATGQRVTLRCSPRSGDLSVYWYQQSLDQGLQFLIQYYNGEERAKGNILERFSAQQFPDLHSELNLSSLELGDSALYFCASSPRTSGDYGYTFGSGTRLTVV.

This chain connects TRBV12-3 or TRBV12-4 to TRBJ2-7; 7 bases are shared with TRBD2. J gave up 0 bases and V 4 bases, and 0 bases lay outside the gene matches. CDR3 length: 13 amino acids. The chain's CDR3 is CASSWTSSYEQYF. As DNA, the CDR3 is TGTGCCAGCAGTTGGACTAGCTCCTACGAGCAGTACTTC.

The rearrangement links TRBV6-1 to TRBJ2-1; D might be TRBD1 or TRBD2, each matching 6 bases. Germline V gives CDR1 MNHNS, CDR2 SASEGT. V gave up 8 bases and J gave up 2 bases, with 13 bases separating them. The CDR3 length is 14 residues. For the CDR3, the DNA is TGTGCCAGCCGAGGTCGGGGGCCCTACAATGAGCAGTTCTTC. It encodes CASRGRGPYNEQFF.

This clonotype has only a few counts. This chain joins TRBV7-8 and TRBJ2-3; possibly TRBD2 for D (5 bases). The CDR3 is 15 residues long. Germline V gives CDR1 SGHVS, CDR2 FQNEAQ. V lost 4 bases and J lost 3, with 14 bases in between. DNA of the CDR3: TGTGCCAGCAGCTCCCCGAGGGCCCCTACAGATACGCAGTATTTT. Its translation is CASSSPRAPTDTQYF.

A few counts support this clonotype. V gene TRBV10-3 combines with J gene TRBJ1-1, with D perhaps matching TRBD1 (6 bases). Germline V lookup: CDR1 ENHRY, CDR2 SYGVKD. The CDR3 covers 15 residues. The V end lost 0 bases, the J end lost 0 bases, and 8 bases lay between the germline ends. CDR3 DNA: TGTGCCATCAGTGAGTCGACAGGAATGAACACTGAAGCTTTCTTT. This translates into CAISESTGMNTEAFF.

This clonotype was counted at least ten times. The chain is built from TRBV20-1 and TRBJ1-5; possibly TRBD1 for D (6 bases). The CDR3 sequence is 14 residues long. CDR1 DFQATT and CDR2 SNEGSKA come from the germline V gene (reference sequence). The V end was cut by 5 bases, the J end by 2 bases, with 13 bases between. The CDR3 sequence is CSAFTSGGNQPQHF. CDR3 bases: TGCAGTGCTTTTACGTCAGGGGGCAATCAGCCCCAGCATTTT.

This clonotype was seen a handful of times. The chain employs TRBV7-9 and TRBJ2-3; no clear D. This CDR3 is built from 15 residues. The V gene lost 0 bases and the J gene lost 4 bases, with 11 bases spanning the gap. Germline V gene lookup returns CDR1 SEHNR and CDR2 FQNEAQ (reference sequence). The CDR3 nucleotides read TGTGCCAGCAGCTTAGCGGGATCGCCCCCAGATACGCAGTATTTT. Its protein is CASSLAGSPPDTQYF.

J is TRBJ1-2 and V is TRBV11-2; D gene uncertain. Germline-derived CDR1 and CDR2 are SGHAT and FQNNGV. The CDR3 contains 13 residues. Trimming stripped 1 base from V and 4 bases from J, with 7 bases between. CDR3 residues: CASSLGVRYGYTF. The DNA of the CDR3 is TGTGCCAGCAGCTTAGGTGTTCGCTATGGCTACACCTTC. The full variable domain, in which reference TRBV11-2 and TRBJ1-2 provide the parts outside the CDR3, is EAGVAQSPRYKIIEKRQSVAFWCNPISGHATLYWYQQILGQGPKLLIQFQNNGVVDDSQLPKDRFSAERLKGVDSTLKIQPAKLEDSAVYLCASSLGVRYGYTFGSGTRLTVV.

This clonotype was observed many times. The rearrangement uses TRBV5-1 and TRBJ1-2, with D uncertain. There are 14 residues in the CDR3. V was shortened by 4 bases and J by 2 bases, with 12 bases between the two germline ends. Germline V gives CDR1 SGHRS, CDR2 YFSETQ. Here the CDR3 reads CASSLQDTNYGYTF. The DNA for the CDR3 is TGCGCCAGCAGCCTCCAAGACACGAACTATGGCTACACCTTC.